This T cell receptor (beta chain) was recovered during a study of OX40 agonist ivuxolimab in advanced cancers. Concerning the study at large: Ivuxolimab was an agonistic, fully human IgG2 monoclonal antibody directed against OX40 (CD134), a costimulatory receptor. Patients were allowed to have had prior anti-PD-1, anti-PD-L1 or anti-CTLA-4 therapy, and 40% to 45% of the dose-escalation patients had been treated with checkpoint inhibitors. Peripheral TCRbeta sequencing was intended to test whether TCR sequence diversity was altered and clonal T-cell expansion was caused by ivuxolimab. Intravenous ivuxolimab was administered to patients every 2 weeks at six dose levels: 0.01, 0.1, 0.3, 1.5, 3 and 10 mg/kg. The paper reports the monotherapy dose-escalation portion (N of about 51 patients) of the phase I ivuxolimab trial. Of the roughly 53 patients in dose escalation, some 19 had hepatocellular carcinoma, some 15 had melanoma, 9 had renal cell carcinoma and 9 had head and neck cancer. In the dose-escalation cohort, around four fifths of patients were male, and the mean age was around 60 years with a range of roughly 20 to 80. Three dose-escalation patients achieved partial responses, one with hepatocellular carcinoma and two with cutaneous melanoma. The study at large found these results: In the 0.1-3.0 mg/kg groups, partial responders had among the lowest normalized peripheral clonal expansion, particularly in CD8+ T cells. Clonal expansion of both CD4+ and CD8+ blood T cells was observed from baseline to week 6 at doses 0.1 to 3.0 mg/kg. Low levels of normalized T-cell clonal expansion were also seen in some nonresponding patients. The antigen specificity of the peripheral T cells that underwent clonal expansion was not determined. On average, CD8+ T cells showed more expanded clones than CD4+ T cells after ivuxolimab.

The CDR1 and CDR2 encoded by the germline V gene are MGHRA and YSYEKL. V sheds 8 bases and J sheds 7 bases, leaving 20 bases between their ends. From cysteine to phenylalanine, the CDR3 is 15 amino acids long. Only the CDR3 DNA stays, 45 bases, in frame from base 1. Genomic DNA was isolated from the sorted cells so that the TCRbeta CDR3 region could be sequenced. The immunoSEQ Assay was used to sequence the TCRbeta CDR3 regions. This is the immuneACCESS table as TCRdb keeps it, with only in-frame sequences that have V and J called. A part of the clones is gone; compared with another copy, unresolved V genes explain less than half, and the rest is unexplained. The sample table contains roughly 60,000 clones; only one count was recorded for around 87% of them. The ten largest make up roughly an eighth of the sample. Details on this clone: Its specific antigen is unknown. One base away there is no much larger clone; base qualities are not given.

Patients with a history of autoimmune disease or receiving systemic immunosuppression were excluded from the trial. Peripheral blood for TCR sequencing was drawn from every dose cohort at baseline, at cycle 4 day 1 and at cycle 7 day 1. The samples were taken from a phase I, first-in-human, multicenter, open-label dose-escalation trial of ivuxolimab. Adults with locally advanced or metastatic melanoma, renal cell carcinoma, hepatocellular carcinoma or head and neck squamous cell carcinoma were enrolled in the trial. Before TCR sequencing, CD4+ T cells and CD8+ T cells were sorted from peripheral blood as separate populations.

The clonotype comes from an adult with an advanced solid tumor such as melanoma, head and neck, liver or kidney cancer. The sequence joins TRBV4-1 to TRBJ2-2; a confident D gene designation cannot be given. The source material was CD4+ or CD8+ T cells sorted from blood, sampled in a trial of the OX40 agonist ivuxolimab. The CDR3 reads CASRPAPFSFGELFF. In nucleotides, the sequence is TGCGCCAGCCGCCCCGCACCTTTTAGTTTCGGGGAGCTGTTTTTT.